Listed here are 14 T cell receptor beta chains from one sample, sequenced in a study of a mutant IDH1 vaccine in newly diagnosed glioma (dated by TCRdb to the early 2020s). Library construction relied on the immunoSEQ multiplex PCR assay. Held by TCRdb, this immuneACCESS table contains in-frame sequences only and omits some clones. Under half of the omission traces to an unresolved V gene where checked; the cause of the rest is unknown. The sample yields approximately 82,000 clones; approximately 85% were counted once. 0.77% of the sample lies in the top ten. Reading the label with the study, this specimen's time point is: week 23, last vaccination. Each vaccine dose was 300 ug of a 20-mer mutant IDH1 peptide in Montanide, given subcutaneously with topical imiquimod. Their specific antigens are unknown. The input for sequencing was PBMCs, taken from a glioma patient whose treatment included an IDH1 peptide vaccine. These receptors were collected from a woman aged 50 to 60 with glioma.

The chain combines TRBV7-9 with TRBJ2-3; 11 nucleotides align to TRBD2. V gave up 1 base and J gave up 1 base; unmatched junction bases: 10. The CDR3 has 19 residues. Germline V gene sequence: CDR1 SEHNR, CDR2 FQNEAQ (reference sequence). The CDR3 loop is CASSLVIAGGDARTDTQYF. In DNA form, the CDR3 reads TGTGCCAGCAGCTTAGTCATAGCGGGAGGGGACGCCCGCACAGATACGCAGTATTTT.

The chain joins TRBV11-2 to TRBJ1-4; 12 bases are a match to TRBD1. Germline V gene lookup returns CDR1 SGHAT and CDR2 FQNNGV. The length of the CDR3 is 18 residues. After removal of 0 bases from V and 0 bases from J, the junction contained 2 bases not matched to a gene. The CDR3 loop is CASSLDGTGGATNEKLFF. The CDR3 DNA follows: TGTGCCAGCAGCTTAGATGGGACAGGGGGCGCAACTAATGAAAAACTGTTTTTT.

The rearrangement joins TRBV27 to TRBJ2-7; TRBD1 agrees at 8 bases. The junction had 0 bases not matched to a gene; V was cut back by 2 bases and J by 6 bases. Germline-derived CDR1 and CDR2 are MNHEY and SMNVEV (reference sequence). The CDR3 consists of 12 residues. The CDR3 loop reads CASSLDRGEQYF. The CDR3 bases are TGTGCCAGCAGTTTAGACAGGGGCGAGCAGTACTTC.

V is TRBV5-1 and J is TRBJ2-7; D remains unclear. Germline lookup yields CDR1 SGHRS and CDR2 YFSETQ. The CDR3 is made up of 13 amino acids. The V gene lost 0 bases and the J gene lost 5 bases, with 9 bases spanning the gap. This CDR3 is CASSLAQPHEQYF. CDR3 bases: TGCGCCAGCAGCTTGGCTCAGCCGCACGAGCAGTACTTC.

The gene calls are TRBV29-1 and TRBJ1-1; TRBD1 matches at 8 bases. The germline CDR1 and CDR2 sequences are SQVTM and ANQGSEA. This CDR3 contains 13 residues. V dropped 7 bases and J dropped 3; count of bases not matched to a gene: 7. The CDR3 protein is CSARTGLDTEAFF. The CDR3 coding sequence is TGCAGCGCCCGGACAGGGCTGGACACTGAAGCTTTCTTT. Based on the CDR3 plus reference TRBV29-1 and TRBJ1-1, the full variable domain is SAVISQKPSRDICQRGTSLTIQCQVDSQVTMMFWYRQQPGQSLTLIATANQGSEATYESGFVIDKFPISRPNLTFSTLTVSNMSPEDSSIYLCSARTGLDTEAFFGQGTRLTVV.

CDR3 nucleotide sequence: TGTGCCAGCAGCTTAGACGGTCTATCCTACGAGCAGTACTTC. Its translation: CASSLDGLSYEQYF. The chain employs TRBV7-9 and TRBJ2-7, with D uncertain. V was cut by 1 base and J by 1 base, with 8 bases left in between. The length of the CDR3 is 14 residues. The germline CDR1 and CDR2 sequences are SEHNR and FQNEAQ (reference sequence).

This CDR3 is CASSVGGGPGANVLTF. CDR3 nucleotides: TGTGCCAGCAGCGTGGGCGGGGGCCCGGGGGCCAACGTCCTGACTTTC. The rearrangement joins TRBV9 to TRBJ2-6; tentative D call: TRBD2 (7 bases). CDR3 size: 16 residues. Per germline, CDR1 SGDLS and CDR2 YYNGEE. Trimming took off 2 bases at V and 4 bases at J, with 13 bases between the two ends. Combining the CDR3 with reference TRBV9 and TRBJ2-6 gives the whole variable domain DSGVTQTPKHLITATGQRVTLRCSPRSGDLSVYWYQQSLDQGLQFLIQYYNGEERAKGNILERFSAQQFPDLHSELNLSSLELGDSALYFCASSVGGGPGANVLTFGAGSRLTVL.

The gene calls are TRBV28 and TRBJ1-5, with D possibly matching TRBD1 (6 bases). The V gene's germline CDR1 is MDHEN and CDR2 SYDVKM. V was shortened by 4 bases and J by 4 bases, with 11 bases between the two germline ends. This CDR3 region has 14 residues. The CDR3 region is CASSSDSLNQPQHF. The CDR3 nucleotides are TGTGCCAGCAGTTCGGACAGCCTAAATCAGCCCCAGCATTTT.

The chain joins TRBV5-4 to TRBJ2-7; D is unresolved. V lost 0 bases, J lost 6 bases, and 16 bases lay in between. Germline V gene sequence: CDR1 SGHNT, CDR2 YYREEE (reference sequence). The CDR3 sequence is 15 residues long. CDR3 coding DNA: TGTGCCAGCAGCTTGGCGGGTAAGGGAATAGGCGAGCAGTACTTC. Its protein product is CASSLAGKGIGEQYF.

This sequence joins TRBV7-8 and TRBJ1-5, with D tentatively TRBD1 (5 bases). Germline CDR1 is SGHVS and CDR2 is FQNEAQ. The CDR3 extends over 17 amino acids. V was cut by 6 bases and J by 4 bases, with 22 bases left in between. The CDR3, as DNA: TGTGCCAGCAGTCACTCCTTTGGGACTCAGGGAAATCAGCCCCAGCATTTT. This sequence encodes CASSHSFGTQGNQPQHF.

The sample holds a few counts of this clone. The J gene is TRBJ2-7, the V gene TRBV27, with TRBD2 identical over 9 bases. This CDR3 spans 14 amino acids. J gave up 0 bases and V 7 bases, and 4 bases lay outside the gene matches. Germline values: CDR1 MNHEY, CDR2 SMNVEV (reference sequence). In nucleotides, the CDR3 is TGTGCCAGCACCGTTAGCGGGAGCTCCTACGAGCAGTACTTC. This translates into CASTVSGSSYEQYF.

This chain joins TRBV10-1 and TRBJ2-2, with TRBD1 matching 10 bases. The CDR3 totals 19 residues. V shed 3 bases, J shed 5 bases, and the junction held 15 bases outside the gene matches. Germline lookup yields CDR1 WNHNN and CDR2 SYGVQD (reference sequence). CDR3 bases: TGCGCCAGCAGTGATGTTTCCTCTCGGGACAGGGGAGTGACCGGGGAGCTGTTTTTT. Translation gives CASSDVSSRDRGVTGELFF.

V and J are TRBV29-1 and TRBJ2-7, with TRBD1 matching over 9 bases. The germline V gene has CDR1 SQVTM and CDR2 ANQGSEA. After removal of 7 bases from V and 5 bases from J, the junction contained 6 bases not matched to a gene. The length of the CDR3 is 12 residues. CDR3: CSAQGQGDEQYF. The CDR3 bases are TGCAGCGCTCAGGGACAGGGAGACGAGCAGTACTTC.

This chain joins TRBV29-1 and TRBJ2-1; D tentatively reads TRBD1 or TRBD2 (5 bases each). This CDR3 comprises 12 residues. The V end lost 7 bases, the J end lost 7 bases, and 14 bases lay between the germline ends. Germline loops: CDR1 SQVTM, CDR2 ANQGSEA. The CDR3 DNA sequence: TGCAGCGGGGGCCCGACGGGGAATGAGCAGTTCTTC. Its translation is CSGGPTGNEQFF.